The 14 T cell receptor beta chains given below trace back to one sample, sequenced in a study of patients and donors after allogeneic stem cell transplantation. In TCRdb, the RT-PCR reads were re-called with MiXCR into one record per CDR3 protein. The table records 65,000 to 80,000 distinct CDR3 sequences, approximately 25% of them present only once. The sequencing sample was made of blood, either unsorted or a sorted T cell fraction (not recorded which). All receptors derive from a human donor who was either an allogeneic HSCT recipient or a stem cell or donor lymphocyte infusion donor (not recorded which). It is not recorded whose cells these are; they may come from a transplant donor.

In this sample, this clonotype turned up once. J is TRBJ2-5 and V is TRBV9, with 11 nucleotides matching TRBD1. The germline V gene encodes CDR1 SGDLS and CDR2 YYNGEE. CDR3 size: 17 residues. V was pared by 2 bases and J by 5 bases, with 11 bases of the junction left unmatched. The CDR3 reads CASSVSGTGGFSETQYF. CDR3 sequence (DNA): TGTGCCAGCAGCGTGTCCGGGACAGGGGGTTTTTCGGAGACCCAGTACTTC.

This clonotype was recorded a few times. V gene TRBV7-9 combines with J gene TRBJ2-1; 13 positions match TRBD2. Germline V gene lookup returns CDR1 SEHNR and CDR2 FQNEAQ (reference sequence). The CDR3 contains 16 residues. V lost 1 base and J lost 9; bases outside the gene matches: 6. CDR3 nucleotide sequence: TGTGCCAGCAGCTTAGTCTGGACTAGCGGGAGTAGTGAGCAGTTCTTC. This sequence encodes CASSLVWTSGSSEQFF.

V gene TRBV12-3 or TRBV12-4 combines with J gene TRBJ2-1, with D perhaps TRBD1 (5 bases). The CDR3 is 14 amino acids. V was cut by 3 bases and J by 8 bases, with 14 bases left in between. The CDR3 protein is CASSLGQAWDEQFF. The DNA of the CDR3 is TGTGCCAGCAGTTTGGGGCAGGCCTGGGATGAGCAGTTCTTC.

The chain employs TRBV20-1 and TRBJ2-3; no reliable D call. This CDR3 is built from 14 residues. The germline V gene encodes CDR1 DFQATT and CDR2 SNEGSKA (reference sequence). The V gene lost 5 bases and the J gene lost 0 bases, with 12 bases spanning the gap. The CDR3 region is CSASRTGSTDTQYF. The CDR3 DNA is TGCAGTGCTTCCAGGACGGGTAGCACAGATACGCAGTATTTT.

This sequence joins TRBV12-3 or TRBV12-4 and TRBJ2-1; D gene uncertain. The CDR3 loop spans 12 amino acids. V was pared by 5 bases and J by 6 bases, with 8 bases between. This CDR3 is CASSGLSNEQFF. The CDR3 DNA is TGTGCCAGCAGTGGCCTAAGCAATGAGCAGTTCTTC.

V usage is TRBV4-3 and J usage is TRBJ2-7; 11 nucleotides agree with TRBD2. This CDR3 is 15 amino acids long. V dropped 0 bases and J dropped 3; count of bases not matched to a gene: 1. The germline gives CDR1 LGHNA, CDR2 YSLEER. CDR3 coding DNA: TGCGCCAGCAGCCAAGATGGGACTAGCGGCTACGAGCAGTACTTC. This translates into CASSQDGTSGYEQYF.

The V gene is TRBV20-1, the J gene TRBJ1-2; D gene unclear. This CDR3 has 17 amino acids. CDR1 and CDR2 (germline): DFQATT, SNEGSKA (reference sequence). V shed 0 bases and J shed 4 bases, with 21 bases lying between them. This chain's CDR3 is CSARDQSNVAGGYGYTF. The DNA of the CDR3 is TGCAGTGCTAGAGATCAGTCAAATGTGGCAGGCGGCTATGGCTACACCTTC.

The genes are TRBV5-1 and TRBJ2-3, with no clear D. The germline V gene encodes CDR1 SGHRS and CDR2 YFSETQ. The CDR3 is 11 residues long. V shed 1 base and J shed 5 bases, with 2 bases lying between them. CDR3 region: CASSLRDTQYF. The CDR3 bases are TGCGCCAGCAGCTTGAGAGATACGCAGTATTTT.

The chain uses TRBV20-1 and TRBJ2-7; D remains unclear. CDR1 is DFQATT, CDR2 SNEGSKA, per germline (reference sequence). V was pared by 1 base and J by 4 bases, with 8 bases between. This CDR3 has 12 amino acids. The CDR3 region is CSARAPNYEQYF. CDR3 sequence (DNA): TGCAGTGCTAGAGCTCCTAATTACGAGCAGTACTTC.

The chain combines TRBV12-5 with TRBJ2-1, with a weak D call TRBD2 (6 bases). This CDR3 region has 18 residues. V was pared by 3 bases and J by 7 bases, with 25 bases between. CDR1 and CDR2 (germline): LGHNT, FRNRAP. CDR3 amino acids: CASGFPLPASDKENEQFF. The CDR3 nucleotides are TGTGCTAGTGGTTTCCCCCTCCCAGCTAGCGATAAAGAAAATGAGCAGTTCTTC.

Only a few counts were recorded for this clonotype. V gene TRBV9 combines with J gene TRBJ2-7; 8 nucleotides align to TRBD1. The CDR3 runs 15 residues. Germline CDR1 reads SGDLS; CDR2 reads YYNGEE. V lost 4 bases to trimming and J lost 5 bases; unmatched junction nucleotides: 11. The CDR3 coding sequence is TGTGCCAGCAGCCCCGGACAGGGTACTTTCAACGAGCAGTACTTC. Its protein is CASSPGQGTFNEQYF.

This clonotype was counted only a few times. This sequence joins TRBV10-3 and TRBJ1-1; D uncertain. The length of the CDR3 is 14 residues. Deletions cut 7 bases from V and 1 base from J, with 13 bases between. The V gene's germline CDR1 is ENHRY and CDR2 SYGVKD. This CDR3 is CAIKTFSENTEAFF. The CDR3 coding sequence is TGTGCCATCAAAACTTTTTCAGAGAACACTGAAGCTTTCTTT.

J is TRBJ2-2 and V is TRBV4-3; 7 nucleotides match TRBD1. The CDR3 spans 18 residues. CDR1 and CDR2 (germline): LGHNA, YSLEER. Losses at the gene ends were 1 base for V and 3 bases for J; bases not matched to a gene: 11. CDR3: CASSQGRDRRWDTGELFF. CDR3 in DNA: TGCGCCAGCAGCCAAGGACGGGACAGACGGTGGGACACCGGGGAGCTGTTTTTT.

The chain combines TRBV9 with TRBJ2-3, with D unclear. This CDR3 is built from 18 residues. The germline CDR1 and CDR2 sequences are SGDLS and YYNGEE. Trimming cost V 4 bases and J 0 bases, with 21 bases left between them. As DNA, the CDR3 is TGTGCCAGCAGCAGGGTCCCAACACTCTCCCGAAGCACAGATACGCAGTATTTT. It codes for CASSRVPTLSRSTDTQYF.